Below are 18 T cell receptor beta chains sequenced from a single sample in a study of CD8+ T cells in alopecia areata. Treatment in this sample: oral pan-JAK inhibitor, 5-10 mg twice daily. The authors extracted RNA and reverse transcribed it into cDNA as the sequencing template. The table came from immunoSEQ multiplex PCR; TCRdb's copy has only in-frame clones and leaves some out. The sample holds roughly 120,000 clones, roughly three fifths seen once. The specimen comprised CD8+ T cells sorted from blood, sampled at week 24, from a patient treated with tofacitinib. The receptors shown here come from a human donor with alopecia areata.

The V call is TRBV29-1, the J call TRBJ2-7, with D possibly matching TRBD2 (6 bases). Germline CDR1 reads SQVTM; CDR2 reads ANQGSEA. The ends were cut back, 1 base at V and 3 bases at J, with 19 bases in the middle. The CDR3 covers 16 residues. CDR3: CSVEGARDSYIYEQYF. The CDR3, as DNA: TGCAGCGTTGAAGGAGCCCGGGACTCGTACATCTACGAGCAGTACTTC.

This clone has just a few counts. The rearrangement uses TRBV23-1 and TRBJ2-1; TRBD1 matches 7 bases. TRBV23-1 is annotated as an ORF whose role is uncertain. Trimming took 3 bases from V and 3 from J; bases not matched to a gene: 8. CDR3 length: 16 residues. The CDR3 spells CASSHALGDSYNEQFF. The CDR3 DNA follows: TGCGCCAGCAGTCATGCCCTAGGGGACAGCTACAATGAGCAGTTCTTC.

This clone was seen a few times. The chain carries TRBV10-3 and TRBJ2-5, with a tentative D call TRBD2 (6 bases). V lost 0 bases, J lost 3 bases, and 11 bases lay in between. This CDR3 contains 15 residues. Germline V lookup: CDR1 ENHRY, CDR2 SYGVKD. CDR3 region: CAISESKGGKETQYF. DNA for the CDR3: TGTGCCATCAGTGAGTCGAAGGGAGGAAAAGAGACCCAGTACTTC.

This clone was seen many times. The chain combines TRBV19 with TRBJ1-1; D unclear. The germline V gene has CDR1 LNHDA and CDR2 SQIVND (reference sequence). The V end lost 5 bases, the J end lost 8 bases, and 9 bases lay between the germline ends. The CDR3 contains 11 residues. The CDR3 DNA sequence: TGTGCCAGTAGTTACGGGAACGAAGCTTTCTTT. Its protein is CASSYGNEAFF.

CDR3 protein: CASSPSWGSDQPQHF. The CDR3 DNA reads TGTGCCAGCAGCCCGTCTTGGGGGTCGGATCAGCCCCAGCATTTT. This chain joins TRBV9 and TRBJ1-5; maybe TRBD1 (5 bases). V shed 4 bases and J shed 5 bases, with 16 bases lying between them. This CDR3 contains 15 residues. Germline V gives CDR1 SGDLS, CDR2 YYNGEE.

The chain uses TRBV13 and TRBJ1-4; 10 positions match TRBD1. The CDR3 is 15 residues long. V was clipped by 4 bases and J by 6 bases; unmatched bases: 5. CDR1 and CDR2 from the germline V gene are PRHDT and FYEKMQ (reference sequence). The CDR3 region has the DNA TGTGCCAGCAGCTCCGCCGGGACAGGGGATGAAAAACTGTTTTTT. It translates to CASSSAGTGDEKLFF.

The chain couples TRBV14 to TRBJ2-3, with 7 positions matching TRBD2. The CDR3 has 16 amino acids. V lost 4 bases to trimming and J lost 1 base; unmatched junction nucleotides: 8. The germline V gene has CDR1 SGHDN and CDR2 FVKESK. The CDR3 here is CASSPLRSGGTDTQYF. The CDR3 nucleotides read TGTGCCAGCAGCCCCCTGAGGAGCGGGGGCACAGATACGCAGTATTTT. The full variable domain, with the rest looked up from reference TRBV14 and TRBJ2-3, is EAGVTQFPSHSVIEKGQTVTLRCDPISGHDNLYWYRRVMGKEIKFLLHFVKESKQDESGMPNNRFLAERTGGTYSTLKVQPAELEDSGVYFCASSPLRSGGTDTQYFGPGTRLTVL.

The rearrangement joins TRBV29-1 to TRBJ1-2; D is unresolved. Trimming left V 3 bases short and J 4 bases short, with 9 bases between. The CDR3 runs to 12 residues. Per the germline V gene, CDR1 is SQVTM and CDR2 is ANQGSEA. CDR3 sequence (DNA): TGCAGCGTTGATGGGGAAGGCTATGGCTACACCTTC. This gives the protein CSVDGEGYGYTF.

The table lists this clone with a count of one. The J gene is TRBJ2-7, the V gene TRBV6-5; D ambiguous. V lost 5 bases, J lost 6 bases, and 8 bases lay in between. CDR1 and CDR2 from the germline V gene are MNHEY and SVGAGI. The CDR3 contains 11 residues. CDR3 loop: CASSLESEQYF. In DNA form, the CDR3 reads TGTGCCAGCAGTCTTGAGAGCGAGCAGTACTTC.

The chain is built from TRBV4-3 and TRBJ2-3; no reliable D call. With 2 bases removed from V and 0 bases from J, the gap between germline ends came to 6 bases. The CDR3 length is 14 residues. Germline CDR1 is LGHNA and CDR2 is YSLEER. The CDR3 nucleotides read TGCGCCAGCAGCCAACTTGGGAGCACAGATACGCAGTATTTT. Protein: CASSQLGSTDTQYF.

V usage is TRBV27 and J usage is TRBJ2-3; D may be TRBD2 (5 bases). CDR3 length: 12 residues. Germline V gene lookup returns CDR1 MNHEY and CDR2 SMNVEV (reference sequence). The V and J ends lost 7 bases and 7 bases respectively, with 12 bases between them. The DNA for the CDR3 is TGTGCCAGCAAACGGGAAGGAAATACGCAGTATTTT. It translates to CASKREGNTQYF.

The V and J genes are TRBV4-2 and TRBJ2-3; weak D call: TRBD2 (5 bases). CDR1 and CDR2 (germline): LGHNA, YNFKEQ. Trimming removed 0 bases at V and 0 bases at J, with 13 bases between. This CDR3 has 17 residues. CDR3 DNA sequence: TGTGCCAGCAGCCAAGAGGGGAAGGAGGATAGCACAGATACGCAGTATTTT. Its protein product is CASSQEGKEDSTDTQYF.

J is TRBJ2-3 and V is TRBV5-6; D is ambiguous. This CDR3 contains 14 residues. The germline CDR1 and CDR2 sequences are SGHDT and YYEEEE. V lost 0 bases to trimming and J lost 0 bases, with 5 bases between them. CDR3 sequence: CASSLGQSTDTQYF. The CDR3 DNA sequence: TGTGCCAGCAGCTTGGGTCAGAGCACAGATACGCAGTATTTT.

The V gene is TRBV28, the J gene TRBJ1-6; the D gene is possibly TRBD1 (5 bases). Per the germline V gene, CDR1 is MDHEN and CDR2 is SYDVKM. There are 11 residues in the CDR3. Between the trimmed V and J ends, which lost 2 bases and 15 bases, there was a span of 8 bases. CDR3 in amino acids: CASSLGTYLHF. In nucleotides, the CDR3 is TGTGCCAGCAGTTTAGGGACTTACCTCCACTTT.

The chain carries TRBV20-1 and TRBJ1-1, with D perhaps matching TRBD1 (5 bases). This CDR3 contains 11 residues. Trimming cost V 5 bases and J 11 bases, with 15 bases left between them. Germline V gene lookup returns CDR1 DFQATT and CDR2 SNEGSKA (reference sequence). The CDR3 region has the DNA TGCAGTGCTCCCTGGAGGGGAGACGCTTTCTTT. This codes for CSAPWRGDAFF.

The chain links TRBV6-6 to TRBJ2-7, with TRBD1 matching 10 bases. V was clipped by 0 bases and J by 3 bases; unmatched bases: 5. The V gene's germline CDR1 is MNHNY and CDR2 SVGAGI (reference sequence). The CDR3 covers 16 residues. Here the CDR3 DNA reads TGTGCCAGCAGTTACTCCCGGGACAGGGGTAACTACGAGCAGTACTTC. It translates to CASSYSRDRGNYEQYF.

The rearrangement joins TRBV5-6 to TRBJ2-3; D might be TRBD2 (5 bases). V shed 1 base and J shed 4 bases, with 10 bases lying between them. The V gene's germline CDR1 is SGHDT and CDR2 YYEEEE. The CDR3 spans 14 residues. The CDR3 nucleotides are TGTGCCAGCAGCTTGCGGGGTCTCTCAGATACGCAGTATTTT. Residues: CASSLRGLSDTQYF.

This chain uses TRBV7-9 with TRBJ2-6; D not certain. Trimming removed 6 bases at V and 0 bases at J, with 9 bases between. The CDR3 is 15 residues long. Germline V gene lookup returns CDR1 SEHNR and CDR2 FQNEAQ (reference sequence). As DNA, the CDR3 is TGTGCCAGCAGTTTAACGGGCTCTGGGGCCAACGTCCTGACTTTC. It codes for CASSLTGSGANVLTF.